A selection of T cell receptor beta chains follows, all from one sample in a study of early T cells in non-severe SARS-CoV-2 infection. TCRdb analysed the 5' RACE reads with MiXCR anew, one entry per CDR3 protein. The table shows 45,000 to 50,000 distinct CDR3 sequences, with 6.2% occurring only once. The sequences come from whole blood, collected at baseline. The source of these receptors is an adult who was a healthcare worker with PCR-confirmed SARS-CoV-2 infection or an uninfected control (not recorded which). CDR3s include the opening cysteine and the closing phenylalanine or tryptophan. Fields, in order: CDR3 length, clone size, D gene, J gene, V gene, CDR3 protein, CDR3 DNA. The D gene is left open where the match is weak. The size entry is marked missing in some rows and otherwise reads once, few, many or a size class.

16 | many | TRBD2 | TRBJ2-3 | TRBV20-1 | CSASRPSGSFTDTQYF | TGCAGTGCTAGTCGCCCTAGCGGTTCATTCACAGATACGCAGTATTTT
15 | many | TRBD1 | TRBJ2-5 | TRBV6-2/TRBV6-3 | CASRLGQGIQETQYF | TGTGCCAGCAGACTTGGACAGGGGATACAAGAGACCCAGTACTTC
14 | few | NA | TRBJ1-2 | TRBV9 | CASSVGITNYGYTF | TGTGCCAGCAGCGTAGGCATAACAAACTATGGCTACACCTTC
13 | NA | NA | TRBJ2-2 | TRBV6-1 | CASSEKGAGELFF | TGTGCCAGCAGTGAAAAGGGCGCCGGGGAGCTGTTTTTT
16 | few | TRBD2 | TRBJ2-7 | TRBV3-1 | CASSRGGAGASYEQYF | TGTGCCAGCAGCCGGGGGGGAGCGGGTGCCTCCTACGAGCAGTACTTC
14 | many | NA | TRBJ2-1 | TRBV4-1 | CASSQVGPGNEQFF | TGCGCCAGCAGCCAGGTGGGACCGGGGAATGAGCAGTTCTTC
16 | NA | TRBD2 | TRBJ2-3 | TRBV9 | CASSVEAGEVSYAQYF | TGTGCCAGCAGCGTAGAAGCGGGAGAGGTTTCGTATGCGCAGTATTTT
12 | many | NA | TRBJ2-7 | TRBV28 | CASSLSYYEQYF | TGTGCCAGCAGTTTAAGTTACTACGAGCAGTACTTC
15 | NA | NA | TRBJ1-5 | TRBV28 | CASSSTGPSNQPQHF | TGTGCCAGCAGTTCGACAGGCCCTAGCAATCAGCCCCAGCATTTT
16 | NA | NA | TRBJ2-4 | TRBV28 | CASSWGLGLAKNIQYF | TGTGCCAGCAGTTGGGGCTTGGGACTAGCCAAAAACATTCAGTACTTC
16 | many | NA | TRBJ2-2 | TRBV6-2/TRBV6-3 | CASRLAAPNPPGELFF | TGTGCCAGCAGATTAGCGGCCCCCAACCCCCCCGGGGAGCTGTTTTTT
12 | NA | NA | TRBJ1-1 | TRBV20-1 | CSAGLRNTEAFF | TGCAGTGCTGGCCTCCGGAACACTGAAGCTTTCTTT
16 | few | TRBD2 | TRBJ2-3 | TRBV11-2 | CASSLRLSSGRDTQYF | TGTGCCAGCAGCCTCCGCCTATCTAGCGGGAGAGATACGCAGTATTTT
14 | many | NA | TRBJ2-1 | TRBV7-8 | CASSLRGRRDEQFF | TGTGCCAGCAGCTTACGAGGGAGAAGAGATGAGCAGTTCTTC
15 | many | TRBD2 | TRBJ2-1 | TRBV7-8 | CASSFGLAGNNEQFF | TGTGCCAGCAGCTTTGGACTAGCGGGGAACAATGAGCAGTTCTTC
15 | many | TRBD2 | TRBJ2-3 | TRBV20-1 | CSALSGLAGTDTQYF | TGCAGTGCTCTTAGCGGACTAGCAGGCACAGATACGCAGTATTTT
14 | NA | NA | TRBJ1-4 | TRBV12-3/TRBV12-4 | CASRPTDSREKLFF | TGTGCCAGCAGACCTACTGACAGTCGGGAAAAACTGTTTTTT
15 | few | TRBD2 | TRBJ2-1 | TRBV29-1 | CSVAYISGRANEQFF | TGCAGCGTTGCGTACATTAGCGGGAGGGCGAACGAGCAGTTCTTC
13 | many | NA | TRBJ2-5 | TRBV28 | CASRTAVPETQYF | TGTGCCAGCCGAACAGCGGTTCCAGAGACCCAGTACTTC
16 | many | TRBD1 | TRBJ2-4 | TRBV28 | CASSVRTGAAKNIQYF | TGTGCCAGCAGTGTCCGGACAGGGGCGGCCAAAAACATTCAGTACTTC
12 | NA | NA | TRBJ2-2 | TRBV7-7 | CASSLRNGELFF | TGTGCCAGCAGCTTAAGGAACGGGGAGCTGTTTTTT
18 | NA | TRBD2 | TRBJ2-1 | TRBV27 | CASSLKGLAEIFRGEQFF | TGTGCCAGCAGTTTAAAGGGACTAGCGGAAATCTTCAGGGGTGAGCAGTTCTTC
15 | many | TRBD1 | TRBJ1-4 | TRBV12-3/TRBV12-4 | CASSVRQGWDEKLFF | TGTGCCAGCAGTGTCCGACAGGGATGGGATGAAAAACTGTTTTTT
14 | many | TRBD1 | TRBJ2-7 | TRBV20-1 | CSAPPTGTGGEQYF | TGCAGTGCGCCGCCGACCGGGACAGGGGGCGAGCAGTACTTC
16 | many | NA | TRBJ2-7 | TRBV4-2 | CASSQEIATNSYEQYF | TGTGCCAGCAGCCAAGAAATTGCTACCAACTCCTACGAGCAGTACTTC
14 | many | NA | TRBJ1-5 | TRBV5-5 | CASSFTGAGQPQHF | TGTGCCAGCAGCTTCACGGGGGCTGGGCAGCCCCAGCATTTT
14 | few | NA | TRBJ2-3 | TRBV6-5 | CASSYIQARDTQYF | TGTGCCAGCAGTTACATCCAAGCCCGGGATACGCAGTATTTT
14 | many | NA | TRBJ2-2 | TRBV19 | CAATGTANTGELFF | TGTGCCGCCACCGGGACGGCTAACACCGGGGAGCTGTTTTTT
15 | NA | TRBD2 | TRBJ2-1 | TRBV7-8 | CASSLEGTSGYEQFF | TGTGCCAGCAGCTTAGAGGGGACTAGCGGGTATGAGCAGTTCTTC
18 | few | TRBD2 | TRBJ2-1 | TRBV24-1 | CATSDPSPLADTYNEQFF | TGTGCCACCAGTGATCCGAGCCCCCTAGCGGATACCTACAATGAGCAGTTCTTC
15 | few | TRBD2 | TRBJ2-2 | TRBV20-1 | CSAKRGKISTGELFF | TGCAGTGCTAAGCGGGGGAAAATCTCCACCGGGGAGCTGTTTTTT
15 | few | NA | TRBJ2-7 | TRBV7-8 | CASSLRTVFSYEQYF | TGTGCCAGCAGCTTAAGGACAGTGTTCTCCTACGAGCAGTACTTC
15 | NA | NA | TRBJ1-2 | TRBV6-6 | CASSLKLQQGHGYTF | TGTGCCAGCAGTTTAAAACTCCAACAGGGACATGGCTACACCTTC
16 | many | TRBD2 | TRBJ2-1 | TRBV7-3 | CASSPSPSGRGNEQFF | TGTGCCAGCAGCCCGTCTCCTAGCGGGAGGGGCAATGAGCAGTTCTTC
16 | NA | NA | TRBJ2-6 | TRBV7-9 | CASSLVGGSGANVLTF | TGTGCCAGCAGCTTAGTGGGAGGCTCTGGGGCCAACGTCCTGACTTTC
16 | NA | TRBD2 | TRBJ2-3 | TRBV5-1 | CASSRITGGPTDTQYF | TGCGCCAGCAGCCGGATTACGGGAGGGCCCACAGATACGCAGTATTTT
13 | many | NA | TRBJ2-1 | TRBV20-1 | CSASGTRNNEQFF | TGCAGTGCTAGCGGGACACGAAACAATGAGCAGTTCTTC
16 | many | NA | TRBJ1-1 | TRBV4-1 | CASSQVPGSMNTEAFF | TGCGCCAGCAGCCAAGTCCCGGGGTCTATGAACACTGAAGCTTTCTTT
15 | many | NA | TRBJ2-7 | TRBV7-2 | CASSLVVEARREQYF | TGTGCCAGCAGCTTAGTAGTGGAGGCCCGGAGGGAGCAGTACTTC
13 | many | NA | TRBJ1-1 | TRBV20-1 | CSATPGGPTEAFF | TGCAGTGCTACCCCTGGGGGGCCCACTGAAGCTTTCTTT
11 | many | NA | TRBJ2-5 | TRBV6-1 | CASSPQETQYF | TGTGCCAGCAGCCCTCAAGAGACCCAGTACTTC
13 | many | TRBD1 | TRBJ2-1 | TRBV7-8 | CASSLGQDYEQFF | TGTGCCAGCAGCCTAGGACAGGATTACGAGCAGTTCTTC
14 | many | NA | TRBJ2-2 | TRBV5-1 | CASSLAGDTGELFF | TGCGCCAGCAGCTTGGCGGGGGACACCGGGGAGCTGTTTTTT
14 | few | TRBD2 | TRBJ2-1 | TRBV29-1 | CSAIMTSAYNEQFF | TGCAGCGCTATTATGACTAGCGCCTACAATGAGCAGTTCTTC
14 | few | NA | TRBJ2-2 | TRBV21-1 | CASSTPGGPGELFF | TGTGCCAGCAGCACGCCCGGGGGCCCCGGGGAGCTGTTTTTT